The next 10 T cell receptor beta chains were all read from a single sample in a study of blood T cell repertoires in COVID-19. Profiled with immunoSEQ multiplex PCR; TCRdb holds only in-frame clones, not every one. The top ten clones hold about 6.8% of a sample with roughly 150,000 clones, 84% of them seen once. Sequences were obtained from peripheral blood. Receptors originate from a woman in her forties or fifties in a cohort sampled during active or convalescent COVID-19.

The V gene is TRBV27, the J gene TRBJ2-7; 10 bases are shared with TRBD2. The CDR3 consists of 14 residues. Germline values: CDR1 MNHEY, CDR2 SMNVEV (reference sequence). Trimming removed 3 bases from V and 4 bases from J; junction bases left unmatched: 3. CDR3 bases: TGTGCCAGCAGTTTTAGCGGGGGGTTTTACGAGCAGTACTTC. Its protein is CASSFSGGFYEQYF.

The chain employs TRBV29-1 and TRBJ2-7, with 8 bases aligning to TRBD1. Per the germline V gene, CDR1 is SQVTM and CDR2 is ANQGSEA. The CDR3 has 13 residues. The junction had 8 bases not matched to a gene; V was cut back by 6 bases and J by 4 bases. CDR3 in DNA: TGCAGCGTAGTAGGACAGGGCGAATACGAGCAGTACTTC. This gives the protein CSVVGQGEYEQYF.

This clone showed up just once. V usage is TRBV5-1 and J usage is TRBJ1-6; maybe TRBD1 (5 bases). Germline V CDR1 and CDR2: SGHRS, YFSETQ. The length of the CDR3 is 14 residues. V was pared by 2 bases and J by 5 bases, with 8 bases between. The CDR3 spells CASSFWGDNSPLHF. CDR3 DNA: TGCGCCAGCAGCTTCTGGGGGGATAATTCACCCCTCCACTTT.

This chain connects TRBV12-5 to TRBJ1-5, with a tentative D call TRBD1 (6 bases). The V gene lost 6 bases and the J gene lost 2 bases, with 8 bases spanning the gap. The germline gives CDR1 LGHNT, CDR2 FRNRAP. The CDR3 contains 13 residues. In nucleotides, the CDR3 is TGTGCTAGTGGAGGGGGTGGCAATCAGCCCCAGCATTTT. Amino acid sequence: CASGGGGNQPQHF.

The chain couples TRBV6-4 to TRBJ2-5; TRBD2 is a possible D gene (5 bases). Between the trimmed V and J ends, which lost 8 bases and 0 bases, there was a span of 10 bases. The CDR3 consists of 13 residues. Germline assignment: CDR1 MRHNA and CDR2 SNTAGT. The CDR3 spells CASPPRDQETQYF. CDR3 sequence (DNA): TGTGCCAGCCCCCCGAGGGACCAAGAGACCCAGTACTTC.

The V gene is TRBV29-1, the J gene TRBJ1-2; TRBD1 matches 8 bases. Unmatched junction bases numbered 4, after V lost 7 bases and J lost 3 bases. Germline V gene sequence: CDR1 SQVTM, CDR2 ANQGSEA. This CDR3 has 12 residues. CDR3 coding DNA: TGCAGCGGGGAGGACAGGGACTATGGCTACACCTTC. Amino acids: CSGEDRDYGYTF. Variable domain in full (rest from reference TRBV29-1 and TRBJ1-2): SAVISQKPSRDICQRGTSLTIQCQVDSQVTMMFWYRQQPGQSLTLIATANQGSEATYESGFVIDKFPISRPNLTFSTLTVSNMSPEDSSIYLCSGEDRDYGYTFGSGTRLTVV.

The chain carries TRBV25-1 and TRBJ2-7, with TRBD1 identical over 8 bases. V dropped 7 bases and J dropped 5; count of bases not matched to a gene: 10. Germline-derived CDR1 and CDR2 are MGHDK and SYGVNS. The CDR3 is made up of 14 amino acids. CDR3 coding DNA: TGTGCCAGCAAGGGAAACGACAGGGGTCACGAGCAGTACTTC. Protein: CASKGNDRGHEQYF.

The gene calls are TRBV6-1 and TRBJ2-7, with 7 bases matching TRBD1. The CDR3 is 17 residues long. The V gene's germline CDR1 is MNHNS and CDR2 SASEGT. The V and J ends lost 2 bases and 2 bases, in that order; junction bases with no gene match: 12. Here the CDR3 reads CASSERVQRQGAYEQYF. The DNA for the CDR3 is TGTGCCAGCAGTGAACGAGTTCAGAGACAGGGCGCCTACGAGCAGTACTTC.

CDR3 amino acids: CASSQEWHYNEQFF. In DNA form, the CDR3 reads TGCGCCAGCAGCCAAGAATGGCATTACAATGAGCAGTTCTTC. V is TRBV4-3 and J is TRBJ2-1; D not certain. V dropped 0 bases and J dropped 4 bases, with 7 bases sitting between them. The CDR3 is 14 residues long. Germline assignment: CDR1 LGHNA and CDR2 YSLEER.

The chain has TRBV20-1 and TRBJ1-5, with D uncertain. In germline, CDR1 is DFQATT, CDR2 SNEGSKA (reference sequence). The germline V and J ends were trimmed by 3 bases and 4 bases, with 22 bases remaining between them. This CDR3 region has 17 residues. CDR3 amino acids: CSASPELKTSANQPQHF. For the CDR3, the DNA is TGCAGTGCTAGTCCGGAACTCAAGACATCGGCAAATCAGCCCCAGCATTTT.